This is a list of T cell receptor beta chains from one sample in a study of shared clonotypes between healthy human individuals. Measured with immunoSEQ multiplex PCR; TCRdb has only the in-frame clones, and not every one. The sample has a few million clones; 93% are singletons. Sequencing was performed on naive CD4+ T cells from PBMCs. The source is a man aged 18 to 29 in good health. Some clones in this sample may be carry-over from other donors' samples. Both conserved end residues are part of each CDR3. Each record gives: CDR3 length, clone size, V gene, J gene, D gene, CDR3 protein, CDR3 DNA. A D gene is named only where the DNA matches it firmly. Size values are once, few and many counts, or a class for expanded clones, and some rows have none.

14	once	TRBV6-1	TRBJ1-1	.	CASSEQGSHTEAFF	TGTGCCAGCAGTGAGCAGGGAAGTCATACTGAAGCTTTCTTT
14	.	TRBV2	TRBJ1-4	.	CASNWPRVEEKLFF	TGTGCCAGCAATTGGCCACGGGTGGAAGAAAAACTGTTTTTT
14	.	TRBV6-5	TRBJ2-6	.	CASRESSGANVLTF	TGTGCCAGCAGAGAGAGCTCTGGGGCCAACGTCCTGACTTTC
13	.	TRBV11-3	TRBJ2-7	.	CASSPLDSSEQYF	TGTGCCAGCAGCCCCCTCGACAGCAGCGAGCAGTACTTC
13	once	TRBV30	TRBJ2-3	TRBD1	CAWGQGSADTQYF	TGTGCCTGGGGACAGGGGTCGGCAGATACGCAGTATTTT
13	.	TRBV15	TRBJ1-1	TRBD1	CATSRTGNTEAFF	TGTGCCACCAGCCGGACAGGGAACACTGAAGCTTTCTTT
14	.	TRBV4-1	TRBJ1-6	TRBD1	CASSPRDSGSPLHF	TGCGCCAGCAGCCCACGGGACAGCGGCTCACCCCTCCACTTT
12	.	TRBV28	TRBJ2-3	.	CASRPSTDTQYF	TGTGCCAGCAGGCCAAGCACAGATACGCAGTATTTT
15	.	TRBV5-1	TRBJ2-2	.	CASSPAGLHTGELFF	TGCGCCAGCAGCCCGGCGGGACTCCACACCGGGGAGCTGTTTTTT
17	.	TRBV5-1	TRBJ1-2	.	CASSFRITGNKPYGYTF	TGCGCCAGCAGCTTTCGCATCACGGGAAACAAACCCTATGGCTACACCTTC
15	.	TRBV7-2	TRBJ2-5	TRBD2	CASSFGSGRKETQYF	TGTGCCAGCAGCTTCGGGAGCGGGAGGAAAGAGACCCAGTACTTC
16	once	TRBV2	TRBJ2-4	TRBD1	CASNPWDRGTKNIQYF	TGTGCCAGCAATCCATGGGACAGGGGAACCAAAAACATTCAGTACTTC
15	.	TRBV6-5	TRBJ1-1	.	CASSPDTGTHTEAFF	TGTGCCAGCAGCCCAGATACAGGGACTCACACTGAAGCTTTCTTT
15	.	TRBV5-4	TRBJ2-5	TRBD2	CASSLPREGGETQYF	TGTGCCAGCTCATTACCTAGGGAGGGCGGAGAGACCCAGTACTTC
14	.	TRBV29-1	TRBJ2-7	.	CSVALLRRTYEQYF	TGCAGCGTTGCCTTGTTGAGGCGGACCTACGAGCAGTACTTC
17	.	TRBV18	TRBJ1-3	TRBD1	CASSPKLQGASGNTIYF	TGTGCCAGCTCGCCCAAACTACAGGGGGCCTCTGGAAACACCATATATTTT
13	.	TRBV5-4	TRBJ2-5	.	CASSPDPQETQYF	TGTGCCAGCAGCCCGGACCCTCAAGAGACCCAGTACTTC
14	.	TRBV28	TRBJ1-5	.	CASSFVTTNQPQHF	TGTGCCAGCAGTTTCGTAACAACCAATCAGCCCCAGCATTTT
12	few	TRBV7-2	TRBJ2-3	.	CASSLDTDTQYF	TGTGCCAGCAGCTTAGACACAGATACGCAGTATTTT
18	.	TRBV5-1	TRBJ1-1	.	CASSVGPQGWLGNTEAFF	TGCGCCAGCAGCGTCGGACCACAGGGTTGGCTGGGGAACACTGAAGCTTTCTTT
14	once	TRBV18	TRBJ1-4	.	CASSPGGVNEKLFF	TGTGCCAGCTCACCAGGAGGGGTCAATGAAAAACTGTTTTTT
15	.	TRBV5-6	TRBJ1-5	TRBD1	CASSLDRGLNQPQHF	TGTGCCAGCAGCTTGGACAGGGGGCTTAATCAGCCCCAGCATTTT
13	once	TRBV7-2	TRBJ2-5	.	CASSMTGIGTQYF	TGTGCCAGCAGCATGACAGGTATCGGGACCCAGTACTTC
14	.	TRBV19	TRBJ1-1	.	CASSVWAQNTEAFF	TGTGCCAGTAGTGTGTGGGCCCAGAACACTGAAGCTTTCTTT
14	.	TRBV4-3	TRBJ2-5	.	CASSQEGVEETQYF	TGCGCCAGCAGCCAAGAGGGGGTGGAAGAGACCCAGTACTTC
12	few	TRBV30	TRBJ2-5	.	CAWKQFGETQYF	TGTGCCTGGAAACAGTTCGGGGAGACCCAGTACTTC
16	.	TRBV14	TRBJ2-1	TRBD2	CASSQGTSGTYNEQFF	TGTGCCAGCAGCCAAGGTACTAGCGGGACCTACAATGAGCAGTTCTTC
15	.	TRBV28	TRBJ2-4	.	CASARETLRWDIQYF	TGTGCCAGCGCTAGGGAGACTCTTCGTTGGGACATTCAGTACTTC
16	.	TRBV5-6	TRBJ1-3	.	CASSLQGSPSGNTIYF	TGTGCCAGCAGCTTGCAGGGGAGTCCCTCTGGAAACACCATATATTTT
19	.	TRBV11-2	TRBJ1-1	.	CASSLRLAGTGFLNTEAFF	TGTGCCAGCAGCTTAAGGTTGGCCGGGACCGGATTCCTGAACACTGAAGCTTTCTTT
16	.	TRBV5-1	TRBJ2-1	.	CASSLAGISSYNEQFF	TGCGCCAGCAGCTTGGCCGGGATTAGCTCCTACAATGAGCAGTTCTTC
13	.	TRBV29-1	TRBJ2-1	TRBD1	CSVILQGSNEQFF	TGCAGCGTCATATTACAGGGGTCCAATGAGCAGTTCTTC
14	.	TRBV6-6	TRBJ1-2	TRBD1	CASLRTGRNYGYTF	TGTGCCAGTCTTAGGACAGGGCGAAACTATGGCTACACCTTC
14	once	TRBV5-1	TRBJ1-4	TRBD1	CASSPGGSNEKLFF	TGCGCCAGCAGCCCAGGGGGATCTAATGAAAAACTGTTTTTT
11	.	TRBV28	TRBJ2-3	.	CASSHTDTQYF	TGTGCCAGCAGTCACACAGATACGCAGTATTTT
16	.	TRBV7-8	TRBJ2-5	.	CASSRAREFSQETQYF	TGTGCCAGCAGCCGGGCCCGGGAATTTAGTCAAGAGACCCAGTACTTC
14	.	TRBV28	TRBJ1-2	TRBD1	CASSPTGPNYGYTF	TGTGCCAGCAGTCCGACAGGGCCTAACTATGGCTACACCTTC
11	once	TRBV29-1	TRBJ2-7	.	CSVEGLYEQYF	TGCAGCGTTGAGGGACTCTACGAGCAGTACTTC
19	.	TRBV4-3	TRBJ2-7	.	CASSQDLPASLSFSYEQYF	TGCGCCAGCAGCCAAGATCTGCCAGCCTCCTTGTCCTTCTCCTACGAGCAGTACTTC
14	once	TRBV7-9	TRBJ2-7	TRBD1	CASSLPGQVHEQYF	TGTGCCAGCAGCTTACCGGGACAGGTCCACGAGCAGTACTTC
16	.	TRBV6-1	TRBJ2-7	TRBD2	CASSEAATSLSYEQYF	TGTGCCAGCAGTGAGGCCGCGACTAGCCTCTCCTACGAGCAGTACTTC
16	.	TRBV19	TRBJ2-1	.	CASSTQGSPWANEQFF	TGTGCCAGTAGTACGCAAGGGTCGCCTTGGGCCAATGAGCAGTTCTTC